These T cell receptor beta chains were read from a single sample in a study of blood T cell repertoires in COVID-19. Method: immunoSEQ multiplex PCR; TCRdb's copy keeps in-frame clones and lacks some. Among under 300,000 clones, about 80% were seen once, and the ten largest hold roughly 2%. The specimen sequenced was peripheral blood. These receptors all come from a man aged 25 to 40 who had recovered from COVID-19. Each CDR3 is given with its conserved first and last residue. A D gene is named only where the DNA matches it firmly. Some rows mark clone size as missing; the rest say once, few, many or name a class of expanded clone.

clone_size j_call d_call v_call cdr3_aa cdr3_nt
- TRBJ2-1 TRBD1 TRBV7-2 CASSLSGQGHDEQFF TGTGCCAGCAGCTTATCCGGACAGGGGCACGATGAGCAGTTCTTC
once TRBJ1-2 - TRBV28 CASSQRVDGYTF TGTGCCAGCAGTCAACGAGTAGATGGCTACACCTTC
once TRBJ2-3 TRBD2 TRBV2 CASRTFGGAGADTQYF TGTGCCAGCCGGACTTTCGGGGGGGCTGGAGCAGATACGCAGTATTTT
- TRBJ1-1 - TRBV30 CAWARPGHQPGTEAFF TGTGCCTGGGCGCGTCCGGGACACCAACCTGGGACTGAAGCTTTCTTT
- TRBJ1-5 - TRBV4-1 CASSQVPTNGNQPQHF TGCGCCAGCAGCCAAGTCCCAACAAACGGCAATCAGCCCCAGCATTTT
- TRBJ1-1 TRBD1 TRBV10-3 CANPNADRADTEAFF TGTGCCAACCCGAATGCGGACAGGGCCGACACTGAAGCTTTCTTT
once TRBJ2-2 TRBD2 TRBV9 CASSVAGGPDTGELFF TGTGCCAGCAGCGTAGCGGGGGGGCCGGACACCGGGGAGCTGTTTTTT
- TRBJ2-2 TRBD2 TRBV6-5 CASSYSTSGGAGELFF TGTGCCAGCAGTTACTCTACTAGCGGGGGTGCCGGGGAGCTGTTTTTT
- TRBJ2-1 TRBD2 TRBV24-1 CATSDLGLAGDDEQFF TGTGCCACCAGTGATCTCGGACTAGCGGGGGACGATGAGCAGTTCTTC
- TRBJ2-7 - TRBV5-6 CASSLGGGEGYEQYF TGTGCCAGCAGCTTGGGGGGGGGCGAGGGATACGAGCAGTACTTC
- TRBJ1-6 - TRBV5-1 CASRSEYNSPLHF TGCGCCAGCAGGTCGGAGTATAATTCACCCCTCCACTTT
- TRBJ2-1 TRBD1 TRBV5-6 CASSLGPGQGGDEQFF TGTGCCAGCAGCTTGGGGCCGGGACAGGGAGGGGATGAGCAGTTCTTC
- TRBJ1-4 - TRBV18 CASSLAGDEKLFF TGTGCCAGCTCACTCGCGGGGGATGAAAAACTGTTTTTT
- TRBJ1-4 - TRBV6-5 CASKSRVEEKLFF TGTGCCAGCAAGTCCAGGGTGGAAGAAAAACTGTTTTTT
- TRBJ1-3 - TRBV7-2 CASSYDNSGNTIYF TGTGCCAGCAGCTACGACAACTCTGGAAACACCATATATTTT
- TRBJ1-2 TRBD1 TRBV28 CASSSTGQGKGYTF TGTGCCAGCAGTTCGACGGGACAGGGCAAGGGCTACACCTTC
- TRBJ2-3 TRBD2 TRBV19 CASSILAGASTDTQYF TGTGCCAGTAGTATCCTAGCGGGGGCCAGCACAGATACGCAGTATTTT
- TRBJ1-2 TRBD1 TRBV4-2 CASSQDADRFDYGYTF TGTGCCAGCAGCCAAGATGCGGACAGGTTCGACTATGGCTACACCTTC
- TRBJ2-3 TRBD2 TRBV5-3 CARRGTSIVSTDTQYF TGTGCCAGAAGGGGGACTAGCATTGTGTCGACAGATACGCAGTATTTT
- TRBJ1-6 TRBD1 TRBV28 CASSQGDMSSYNSPLHF TGTGCCAGCAGCCAGGGGGACATGAGCTCCTATAATTCACCCCTCCACTTT
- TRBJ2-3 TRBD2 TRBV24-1 CATSDLAGGYTDTQYF TGTGCCACCAGTGATTTGGCGGGGGGCTACACAGATACGCAGTATTTT
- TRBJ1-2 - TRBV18 CASSRGTPTGYTF TGTGCCAGCTCACGAGGGACACCGACTGGCTACACCTTC
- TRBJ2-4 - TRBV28 CASSPQGVGNIQYF TGTGCCAGCAGTCCTCAGGGTGTAGGAAACATTCAGTACTTC
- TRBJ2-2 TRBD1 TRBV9 CASSVGGDPGGTGELFF TGTGCCAGCAGCGTGGGTGGCGACCCAGGGGGCACCGGGGAGCTGTTTTTT
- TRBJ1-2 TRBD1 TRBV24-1 CATSDGTGSSYTF TGTGCCACCAGTGACGGGACAGGGAGCAGCTACACCTTC
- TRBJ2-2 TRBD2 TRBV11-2 CASSLVLAGGHGELFF TGTGCCAGCAGCTTAGTACTAGCGGGGGGGCACGGGGAGCTGTTTTTT
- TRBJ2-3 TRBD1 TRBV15 CATSRDRGTEVADTQYF TGTGCCACCAGCAGAGATAGGGGGACAGAGGTTGCAGATACGCAGTATTTT
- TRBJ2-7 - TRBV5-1 CASSLDLQGEQYF TGCGCCAGCAGCTTGGATCTACAGGGAGAGCAGTACTTC
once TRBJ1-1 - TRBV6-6 CASSSYKAGLNTEAFF TGTGCCAGCAGTTCCTATAAGGCGGGCCTGAACACTGAAGCTTTCTTT
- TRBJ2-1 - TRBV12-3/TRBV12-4 CATGNEPYNEQFF TGTGCTACGGGGAACGAGCCCTACAATGAGCAGTTCTTC
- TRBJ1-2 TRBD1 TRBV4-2 CATAGTGGYGYTF TGTGCCACCGCTGGGACAGGGGGCTATGGCTACACCTTC
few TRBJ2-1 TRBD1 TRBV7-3 CASSLLGTEYNEQFF TGTGCCAGCAGCTTATTGGGGACAGAGTACAATGAGCAGTTCTTC
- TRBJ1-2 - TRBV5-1 CASSLADSGARGYTF TGCGCCAGCAGCTTGGCGGACAGTGGGGCACGTGGCTACACCTTC
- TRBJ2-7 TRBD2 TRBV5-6 CASSVMAPGLAYEQYF TGTGCCAGCAGTGTGATGGCCCCGGGACTAGCCTACGAGCAGTACTTC
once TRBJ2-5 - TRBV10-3 CAISAQRETQYF TGTGCCATCAGTGCCCAGCGAGAGACCCAGTACTTC
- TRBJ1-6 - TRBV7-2 CASSFRGGDNGSPLHF TGTGCCAGCAGCTTTCGCGGGGGTGATAATGGGTCACCCCTCCACTTT
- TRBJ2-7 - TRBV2 CASIVFTGVEVDEQYF TGTGCCAGCATAGTTTTTACCGGGGTTGAGGTCGACGAGCAGTACTTC
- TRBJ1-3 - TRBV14 CASSQVGSGNTIYF TGTGCCAGCAGCCAAGTCGGGTCTGGAAACACCATATATTTT
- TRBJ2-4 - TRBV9 CASSGDLLDIQYF TGTGCCAGCAGTGGAGACTTGTTAGACATTCAGTACTTC
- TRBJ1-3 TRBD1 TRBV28 CASSPGTAEGNTIYF TGTGCCAGCAGCCCAGGGACAGCCGAGGGAAACACCATATATTTT
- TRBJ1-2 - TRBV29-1 CSVPRGPLIYGYTF TGCAGCGTGCCCCGCGGGCCGCTGATATATGGCTACACCTTC
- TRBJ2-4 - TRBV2 CASSQQAGCYF TGTGCCAGCAGCCAGCAGGCGGGCTGTTACTTC
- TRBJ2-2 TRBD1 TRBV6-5 CASSYDRGNTGELFF TGTGCCAGCAGTTACGACAGGGGGAACACCGGGGAGCTGTTTTTT
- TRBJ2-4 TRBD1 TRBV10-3 CAIGTGENIQYF TGTGCCATCGGGACAGGGGAAAACATTCAGTACTTC
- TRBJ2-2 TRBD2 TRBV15 CATSLRGATGELFF TGTGCCACCAGCTTGCGGGGGGCCACCGGGGAGCTGTTTTTT
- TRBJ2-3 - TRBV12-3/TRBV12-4 CASSLKEADTQYF TGTGCCAGCAGTTTAAAGGAGGCAGATACGCAGTATTTT
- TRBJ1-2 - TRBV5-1 CASSLETTGNYGYTF TGCGCCAGCAGCTTGGAAACGACGGGAAACTATGGCTACACCTTC
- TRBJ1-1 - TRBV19 CASSIGQRNTEAFF TGTGCCAGTAGTATAGGACAGCGGAACACTGAAGCTTTCTTT
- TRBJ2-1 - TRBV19 CASSLYHGGAYNEQFF TGTGCCAGTAGTCTCTATCACGGCGGGGCCTACAATGAGCAGTTCTTC
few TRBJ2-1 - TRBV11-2 CASTQRTVSYNEQFF TGTGCCAGCACCCAAAGGACAGTCTCCTACAATGAGCAGTTCTTC
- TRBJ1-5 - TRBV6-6 CASTRHGRDSNQPQHF TGTGCCAGCACCCGACATGGGCGAGATAGCAATCAGCCCCAGCATTTT
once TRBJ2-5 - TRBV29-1 CSVEFRVAPQETQYF TGCAGCGTTGAATTCAGGGTCGCCCCCCAAGAGACCCAGTACTTC
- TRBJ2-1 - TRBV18 CASSSKTGNNEQFF TGTGCCAGCTCATCGAAGACAGGTAACAATGAGCAGTTCTTC